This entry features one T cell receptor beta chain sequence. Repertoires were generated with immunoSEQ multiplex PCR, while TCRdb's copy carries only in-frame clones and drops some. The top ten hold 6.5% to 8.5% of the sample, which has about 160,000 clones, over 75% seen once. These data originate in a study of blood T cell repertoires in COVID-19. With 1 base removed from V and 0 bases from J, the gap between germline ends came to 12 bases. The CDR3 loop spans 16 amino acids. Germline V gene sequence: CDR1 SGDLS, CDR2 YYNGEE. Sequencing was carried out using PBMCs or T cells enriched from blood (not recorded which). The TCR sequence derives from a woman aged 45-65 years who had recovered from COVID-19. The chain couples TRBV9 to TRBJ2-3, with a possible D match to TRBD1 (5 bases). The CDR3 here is CASSVSGAVSTDTQYF. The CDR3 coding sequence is TGTGCCAGCAGCGTATCTGGGGCGGTAAGCACAGATACGCAGTATTTT.